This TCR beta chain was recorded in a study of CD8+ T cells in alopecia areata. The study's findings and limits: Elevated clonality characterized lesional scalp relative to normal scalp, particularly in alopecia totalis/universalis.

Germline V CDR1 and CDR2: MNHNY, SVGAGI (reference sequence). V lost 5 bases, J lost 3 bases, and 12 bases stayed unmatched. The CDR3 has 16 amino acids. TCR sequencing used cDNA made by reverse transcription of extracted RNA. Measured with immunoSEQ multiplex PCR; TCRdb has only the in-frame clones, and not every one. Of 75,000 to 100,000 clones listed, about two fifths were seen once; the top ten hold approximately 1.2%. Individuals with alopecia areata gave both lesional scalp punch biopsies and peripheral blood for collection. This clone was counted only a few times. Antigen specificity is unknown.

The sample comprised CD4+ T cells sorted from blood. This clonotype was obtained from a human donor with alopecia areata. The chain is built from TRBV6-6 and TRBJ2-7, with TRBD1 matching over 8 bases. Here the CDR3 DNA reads TGTGCCAGCAGTAAAGGGGGGACAGGAACCTACTACGAGCAGTACTTC. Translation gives CASSKGGTGTYYEQYF.